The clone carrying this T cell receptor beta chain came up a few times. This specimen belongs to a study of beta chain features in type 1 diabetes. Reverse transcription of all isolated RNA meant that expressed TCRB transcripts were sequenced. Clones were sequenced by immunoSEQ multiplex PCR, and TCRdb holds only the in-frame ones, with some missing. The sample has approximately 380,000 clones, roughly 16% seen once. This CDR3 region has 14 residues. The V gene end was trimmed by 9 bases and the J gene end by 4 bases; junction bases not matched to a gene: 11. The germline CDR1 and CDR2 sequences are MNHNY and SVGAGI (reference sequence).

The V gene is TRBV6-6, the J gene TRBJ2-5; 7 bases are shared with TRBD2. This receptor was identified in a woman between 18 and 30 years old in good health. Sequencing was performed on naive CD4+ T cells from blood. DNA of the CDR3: TGTGCCAGTCAAAGCGATGGCGGGGGAGAGACCCAGTACTTC. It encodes CASQSDGGGETQYF.